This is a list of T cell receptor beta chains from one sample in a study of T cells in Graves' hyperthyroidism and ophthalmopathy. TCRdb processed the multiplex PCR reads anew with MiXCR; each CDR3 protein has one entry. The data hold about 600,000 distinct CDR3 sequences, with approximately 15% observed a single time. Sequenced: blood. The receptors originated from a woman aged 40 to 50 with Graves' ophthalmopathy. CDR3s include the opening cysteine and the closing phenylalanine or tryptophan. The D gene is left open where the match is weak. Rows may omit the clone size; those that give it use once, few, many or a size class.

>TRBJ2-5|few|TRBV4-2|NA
TGTGCCAGCAGCCAAGTGAGCGGAGGGGAGACCCAGTACTTC
CASSQVSGGETQYF
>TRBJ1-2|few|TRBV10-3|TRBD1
TGTGCCATCAGTCCCGGACTACAGGGGTACACCTTC
CAISPGLQGYTF
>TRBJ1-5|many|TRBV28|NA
TGTGCCAGCCCCCGGCCCCGCCCGTGGCAGCCCCAGCATTTT
CASPRPRPWQPQHF
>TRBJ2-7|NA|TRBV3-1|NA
TGTGCCAGCAGCCCTTCCACCTCGCCGGGCGAGCAGTACTTC
CASSPSTSPGEQYF
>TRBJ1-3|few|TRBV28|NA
TGTGCCAGCACCCCCCACAGGGCTGGAAACACCATATATTTT
CASTPHRAGNTIYF
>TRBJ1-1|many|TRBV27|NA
TGTGCCAGCAGTTTATCCGACAGGTTCCTCACTGAAGCTTTCTTT
CASSLSDRFLTEAFF
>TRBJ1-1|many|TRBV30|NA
TGTGCCTGGAGTGTACTCGAGAACACTGAAGCTTTCTTT
CAWSVLENTEAFF
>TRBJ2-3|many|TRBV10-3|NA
TGTGCCATCAGTCCCGGGACCGAAGATACGCAGTATTTT
CAISPGTEDTQYF
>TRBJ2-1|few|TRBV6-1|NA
TGTGCCAGCAGTGAAGACCTGAGACTAGGTTCCTACAATGAGCAGTTCTTC
CASSEDLRLGSYNEQFF
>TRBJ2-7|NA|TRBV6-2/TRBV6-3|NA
TGTGCCAGCAGTTACTCGGCAGGGGGGAAATACGAGCAGTACTTC
CASSYSAGGKYEQYF
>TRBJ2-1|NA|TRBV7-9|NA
TGTGCCAGCAGCCCCGGGCTAGCCGCCCTTTATGAGCAGTTCTTC
CASSPGLAALYEQFF
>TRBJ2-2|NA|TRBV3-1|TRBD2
TGTGCCAGCAGCCCCACCCCGGGACTAGCGGGGGGGCCTGTCGCCGGGGAGCTGTTTTTT
CASSPTPGLAGGPVAGELFF
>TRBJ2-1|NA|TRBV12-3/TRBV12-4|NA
TGTGCCAGCAGCACTCTCAATGAGCAGTTCTTC
CASSTLNEQFF
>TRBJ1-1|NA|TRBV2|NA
TGTGCCAGCAGTGAAGATATCATGGGTAGTGACACTGAAGCTTTCTTT
CASSEDIMGSDTEAFF
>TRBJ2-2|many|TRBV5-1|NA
TGCGCCAGCAGCTTCTTGGCCGGTACGAACACCGGGGAGCTGTTTTTT
CASSFLAGTNTGELFF
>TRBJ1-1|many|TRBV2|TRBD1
TGTGCCAGCTACAGGGGTACGTGGGACACTGAAGCTTTCTTT
CASYRGTWDTEAFF
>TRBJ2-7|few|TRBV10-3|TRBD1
TGTGCCATCAGTACCGGGACAGGGGTCTACGAGCAGTACTTC
CAISTGTGVYEQYF
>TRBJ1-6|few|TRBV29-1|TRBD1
TGCAGCGTTGCGGACAGGGACTCACCCCTCCACTTT
CSVADRDSPLHF
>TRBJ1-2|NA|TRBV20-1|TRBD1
TGCAGTGCTAGTTCCAGGACAGGGAACTATGGCTACACCTTC
CSASSRTGNYGYTF
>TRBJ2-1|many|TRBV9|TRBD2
TGTGCCAGCAGTGTCCCGGGACTAGCCACGGATGAGCAGTTCTTC
CASSVPGLATDEQFF
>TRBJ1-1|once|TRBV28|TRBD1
TGTGCCAGCAGTTTAGCCGGGACAGGGAATTTTAAACCTTTCTTT
CASSLAGTGNFKPFF
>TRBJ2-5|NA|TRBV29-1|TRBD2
TGCAGCGTTGAAACGGTAGCGGGAGGAGAGACCCAGTACTTC
CSVETVAGGETQYF
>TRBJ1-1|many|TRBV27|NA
TGTGCCAGCAGCCCACCCCGGACTTGGGGGACTGAAGCTTTCTTT
CASSPPRTWGTEAFF
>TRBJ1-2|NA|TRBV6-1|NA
TGTGCCAGTACGACTGCCGGGTTTAACTATGGCTACACCTTC
CASTTAGFNYGYTF
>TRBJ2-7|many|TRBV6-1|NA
TGTGCCAGCACCCCGGCGGGGTCTCACGAGCAGTACTTC
CASTPAGSHEQYF
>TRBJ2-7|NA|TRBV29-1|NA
TGCAGCGCCCGGACCGACCCCGGCTACGAGCAGTACTTC
CSARTDPGYEQYF
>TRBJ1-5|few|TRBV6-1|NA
TGTGCCAGCGGGTCGGGAGGAGGTTACAATCAGCCCCAGCATTTT
CASGSGGGYNQPQHF
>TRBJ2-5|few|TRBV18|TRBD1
TGTGCCAGCTCACTTTACAGGGGTTTCGAGACCCAGTACTTC
CASSLYRGFETQYF
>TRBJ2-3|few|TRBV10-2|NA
TGCGCCAGCAGGCTGTCGGGCACAGATACGCAGTATTTT
CASRLSGTDTQYF
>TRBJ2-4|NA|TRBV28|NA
TGTGCCAGCAGCCTCAGGGACCGTTCCCAATACTTC
CASSLRDRSQYF
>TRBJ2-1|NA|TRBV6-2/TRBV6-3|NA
TGTGCCAGCAGCCGCCGGGAATTTGAGCAGTTCTTC
CASSRREFEQFF
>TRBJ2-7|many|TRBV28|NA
TGTGCCAGCACCGCAAATAGGGACTCCTACGAGCAGTACTTC
CASTANRDSYEQYF
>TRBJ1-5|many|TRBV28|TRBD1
TGTGCCAGCAGGCCTGGGACAGGGCCTCAGCCCCAGCATTTT
CASRPGTGPQPQHF
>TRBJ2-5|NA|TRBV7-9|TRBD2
TGTGCCAGCAGCCGACGGGGACTAGCGGGAGGAGAGACCCAGTACTTC
CASSRRGLAGGETQYF
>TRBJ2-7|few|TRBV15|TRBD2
TGTGCCACCAGCATCACGGGAGGGGAGCAGTACTTC
CATSITGGEQYF
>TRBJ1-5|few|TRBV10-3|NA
TGTGCCATCAGTGGGGGTGGAGGGAGCAATCAGCCCCAGCATTTT
CAISGGGGSNQPQHF
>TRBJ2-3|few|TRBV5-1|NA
TGCGCCAGCAGCTTTGGCGGTGAGGGAGTGACAGATACGCAGTATTTT
CASSFGGEGVTDTQYF
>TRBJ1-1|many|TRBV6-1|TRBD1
TGTGCCAGCAGTTACACTAGGACAGGGTCCCCTGAAGCTTTCTTT
CASSYTRTGSPEAFF
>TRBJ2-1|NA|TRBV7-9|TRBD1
TGTGCCAGCAGCTTCCGGGACAGGGACGTTTCTGCGTTCTTC
CASSFRDRDVSAFF
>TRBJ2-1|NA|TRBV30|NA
TGTGCCTGGAGTGGAGCCTGGGGCGCTTACAATGAGCAGTTCTTC
CAWSGAWGAYNEQFF
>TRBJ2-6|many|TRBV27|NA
TGTGCCAGCTCAGGGGTAGGAGGCCGCGGTTTGCGGGGCTCTGGGGCCAACGTCCTGACTTTC
CASSGVGGRGLRGSGANVLTF
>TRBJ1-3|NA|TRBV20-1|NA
TGCAGTGCTCCCGGGGCAGCAGGAAACACCATATATTTT
CSAPGAAGNTIYF
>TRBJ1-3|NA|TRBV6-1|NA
TGTGCCAGCAGTCCTAATGAGGGGGTTTTTGGAAACACCATATATTTT
CASSPNEGVFGNTIYF
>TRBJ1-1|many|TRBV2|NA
TGTGCCAGCACCCAGGGTCTATGGAGGATGAACACTGAAGCTTTCTTT
CASTQGLWRMNTEAFF
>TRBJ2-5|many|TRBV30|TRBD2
TGTGCCTGGAGTAGCGGGAGGGCCTTAGAGACCCAGTACTTC
CAWSSGRALETQYF
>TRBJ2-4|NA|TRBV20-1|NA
TGCAGTGCCAGAGGGACAACGACCTGGGACATTCAGTACTTC
CSARGTTTWDIQYF
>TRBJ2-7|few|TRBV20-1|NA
TGCAGTGCTAGAGCCAGTCTGCCGCCGAGCGAGCAGTACTTC
CSARASLPPSEQYF
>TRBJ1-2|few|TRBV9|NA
TGTGCCAGCAGCGGAGACAGCTCGGTCGATGGCTACACCTTC
CASSGDSSVDGYTF
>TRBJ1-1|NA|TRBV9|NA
TGTGCCAGCAGCGGCGCCTGGAACACTGAAGCTTTCTTT
CASSGAWNTEAFF
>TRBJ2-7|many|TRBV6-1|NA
TGTGCCAGCAGTGAAAGTCCCTACGAGCAGTACTTC
CASSESPYEQYF
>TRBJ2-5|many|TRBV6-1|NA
TGTGCCAGCAGGCGGGTAGGGGGTACTACCCAGTACTTC
CASRRVGGTTQYF
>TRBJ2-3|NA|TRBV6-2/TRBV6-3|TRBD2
TGTGCCAGCAGTATACGGGGGGAAACGGGTACGCAGTATTTT
CASSIRGETGTQYF
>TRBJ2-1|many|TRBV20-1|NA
TGCAGTGCTAGAGATAACATGGCCGTTGAGCAGTTCTTC
CSARDNMAVEQFF